This is a list of T cell receptor beta chains from one sample in a study of control samples from healthy donors and cancer patients. Here immunoSEQ multiplex PCR was the method, and the copy in TCRdb shows in-frame clones only, minus some. The sample shows about 70,000 clones, more than 75% of them seen only once. The source material was PBMCs. The receptors were sampled from a woman aged 45-60 years with lung cancer. Both conserved end residues are part of each CDR3. The D gene is left open where the match is weak. Rows may omit the clone size; those that give it use once, few, many or a size class.

J,size,V,D,CDR3,DNA
TRBJ2-5,few,TRBV9,TRBD1,CASSFPGTGNQETQYF,TGTGCCAGCAGCTTTCCCGGGACAGGGAACCAAGAGACCCAGTACTTC
TRBJ2-7,.,TRBV28,.,CASNRDGSSYEQYF,TGTGCCAGCAACCGGGACGGGAGCTCCTACGAGCAGTACTTC
TRBJ1-2,few,TRBV6-4,.,CASSPGQNYGYTF,TGTGCCAGCAGTCCGGGACAAAACTATGGCTACACCTTC
TRBJ1-6,.,TRBV27,.,CASRGGYNSPLHF,TGTGCCAGCAGGGGTGGCTATAATTCACCCCTCCACTTT
TRBJ2-2,once,TRBV5-1,.,CASSEISRTGELFF,TGCGCCAGCAGTGAGATCTCTAGGACCGGGGAGCTGTTTTTT
TRBJ2-2,.,TRBV7-6,.,CASSIRAGAAAGELFF,TGTGCCAGCAGCATCCGGGCAGGCGCTGCGGCCGGGGAGCTGTTTTTT
TRBJ2-5,.,TRBV6-2/TRBV6-3,TRBD1,CASSLGQARETQYF,TGTGCCAGCAGCCTGGGACAGGCCAGGGAGACCCAGTACTTC
TRBJ2-2,.,TRBV19,.,CASSFSASNTGELFF,TGTGCCAGTAGTTTTTCGGCGTCTAACACCGGGGAGCTGTTTTTT
TRBJ2-5,few,TRBV9,.,CASSPRWGQETQYF,TGTGCCAGCAGCCCTCGGTGGGGACAAGAGACCCAGTACTTC
TRBJ1-1,.,TRBV7-2,.,CASSFTENTEAFF,TGTGCCAGCAGCTTTACGGAGAACACTGAAGCTTTCTTT
TRBJ2-7,.,TRBV11-3,.,CASSLVPGQTYEQYF,TGTGCCAGCAGCTTAGTCCCGGGGCAAACCTACGAGCAGTACTTC
TRBJ1-2,.,TRBV19,.,CATFLQGAGNYGYTF,TGTGCCACCTTTTTACAAGGGGCAGGCAACTATGGCTACACCTTC
TRBJ1-2,.,TRBV6-5,TRBD1,CASTPTGVSYGYTF,TGTGCCAGCACCCCCACAGGGGTTAGCTATGGCTACACCTTC
TRBJ2-7,.,TRBV4-3,TRBD1,CASSIGTGGSYEQYF,TGCGCCAGCAGCATTGGGACAGGGGGTTCCTACGAGCAGTACTTC
TRBJ1-2,few,TRBV2,.,CASSEQGRDYGYTF,TGTGCCAGCAGTGAGCAGGGGAGGGACTATGGCTACACCTTC
TRBJ1-1,.,TRBV5-5,.,CASRADTEAFF,TGTGCCAGCAGGGCGGACACTGAAGCTTTCTTT
TRBJ1-1,.,TRBV7-2,.,CASSLSALAEAFF,TGTGCCAGCAGCTTATCGGCCTTGGCTGAAGCTTTCTTT
TRBJ1-1,once,TRBV7-3,.,CASSPEGGLNTEAFF,TGTGCCAGCAGCCCTGAAGGGGGTTTGAACACTGAAGCTTTCTTT
TRBJ1-5,.,TRBV29-1,.,CSVERGGLRHF,TGCAGCGTTGAACGCGGGGGGTTAAGGCATTTT
TRBJ2-7,.,TRBV5-5,.,CASSLLAEESSYEQYF,TGTGCCAGCAGCTTGCTGGCAGAGGAAAGCTCCTACGAGCAGTACTTC
TRBJ2-5,.,TRBV24-1,TRBD2,CATSDALAGGRETQYF,TGTGCCACCAGTGACGCCTTAGCGGGGGGACGGGAGACCCAGTACTTC
TRBJ1-5,.,TRBV27,.,CASSDRNQPQHF,TGTGCCAGCAGTGACAGAAATCAGCCCCAGCATTTT
TRBJ2-2,.,TRBV24-1,.,CATSDHSSGLGELFF,TGTGCCACCAGTGACCATTCGTCGGGGCTGGGGGAGCTGTTTTTT
TRBJ1-2,.,TRBV3-1/TRBV3-2,.,CASSPRGGGYGYTF,TGTGCCAGCAGCCCACGGGGAGGAGGCTATGGCTACACCTTC
TRBJ1-2,.,TRBV9,.,CASSVAPAENYGYTF,TGTGCCAGCAGCGTAGCTCCGGCGGAAAACTATGGCTACACCTTC
TRBJ1-1,.,TRBV28,.,CASSQSNTEAFF,TGTGCCAGCAGTCAGAGTAACACTGAAGCTTTCTTT
TRBJ1-1,.,TRBV7-2,.,CASSHNPGSNTEAFF,TGTGCCAGCAGCCATAATCCGGGATCGAACACTGAAGCTTTCTTT
TRBJ2-2,.,TRBV4-3,.,CASSHYLTGVTGELFF,TGCGCCAGCAGCCACTATTTGACAGGAGTAACCGGGGAGCTGTTTTTT
TRBJ1-1,.,TRBV28,.,CASRGGTEAFF,TGTGCCTCGAGGGGAGGCACTGAAGCTTTCTTT
TRBJ1-2,few,TRBV19,.,CASRLAGMLSGYTF,TGTGCCAGTAGACTTGCGGGGATGCTGTCAGGCTACACCTTC
TRBJ1-1,.,TRBV5-6,.,CASSWRDNGNTEAFF,TGTGCCAGCAGCTGGAGGGACAACGGGAACACTGAAGCTTTCTTT
TRBJ1-2,few,TRBV19,.,CASSISAEGGYTF,TGTGCCAGTAGTATATCTGCAGAAGGCGGCTACACCTTC
TRBJ2-1,once,TRBV7-9,.,CASRNTNEQFF,TGTGCCAGCAGAAATACGAATGAGCAGTTCTTC
TRBJ1-4,.,TRBV19,.,CASSRGPGTNEKLFF,TGTGCCAGTAGTCGTGGCCCCGGAACTAATGAAAAACTGTTTTTT
TRBJ1-5,.,TRBV7-9,.,CASSLVPGQPQHF,TGTGCCAGCAGCTTAGTACCGGGTCAGCCCCAGCATTTT
TRBJ2-1,.,TRBV7-2,.,CASSLEGVGDVGIYNEQFF,TGTGCCAGCAGCTTAGAGGGGGTCGGGGACGTGGGGATATACAATGAGCAGTTCTTC
TRBJ1-1,.,TRBV6-5,.,CASSYSNTEAFF,TGTGCCAGCAGTTACTCTAACACTGAAGCTTTCTTT
TRBJ1-2,.,TRBV7-3,TRBD1,CASSSNPQGGDGYTF,TGTGCCAGCAGCTCAAATCCACAGGGGGGAGATGGCTACACCTTC
TRBJ1-1,.,TRBV5-1,.,CASSLGGLDYTEAFF,TGCGCCAGCAGCTTGGGAGGGTTGGATTACACTGAAGCTTTCTTT
TRBJ1-1,.,TRBV15,TRBD1,CATSTDREGTEAFF,TGTGCCACCAGCACAGACAGGGAAGGCACTGAAGCTTTCTTT
TRBJ2-2,.,TRBV3-1/TRBV3-2,TRBD1,CASSQEINRGGAGELFF,TGTGCCAGCAGCCAAGAAATCAATAGAGGGGGCGCAGGGGAGCTGTTTTTT
TRBJ2-1,.,TRBV27,.,CASSGGNEQFF,TGTGCCAGCAGTGGGGGGAACGAGCAGTTCTTC
TRBJ2-1,.,TRBV12-3/TRBV12-4,.,CASSPRLGNEQFF,TGTGCCAGCAGTCCCAGACTTGGCAATGAGCAGTTCTTC